Listed here are 3 T cell receptor beta chains from one sample, sequenced in a study of blood T cell repertoires in COVID-19. The data were produced by immunoSEQ multiplex PCR, yet TCRdb's version contains in-frame clones alone and is incomplete. This table has approximately 280,000 clones, roughly 85% appearing once. The sample taken for sequencing was PBMCs or T cells enriched from blood (not recorded which). These receptors all stem from a man aged 35-49 years who had been exposed to COVID-19.

The chain combines TRBV24-1 with TRBJ2-5; 10 nucleotides line up with TRBD2. This CDR3 has 17 amino acids. With V trimmed by 3 bases and J by 5 bases, 11 bases remained unmatched. CDR1 KGHDR and CDR2 SFDVKD come from the germline V gene. The CDR3 DNA is TGTGCCACCAGTGATCCATCAGTACTAGCGGGATCGGAGACCCAGTACTTC. Residues: CATSDPSVLAGSETQYF.

Many counts were recorded for this clone. The chain links TRBV9 to TRBJ2-3; TRBD2 might be the D (6 bases). V lost 1 base to trimming and J lost 6 bases, with 12 bases between them. CDR1 is SGDLS, CDR2 YYNGEE, per germline. The CDR3 extends over 14 amino acids. The CDR3 loop is CASSVLGSGDTQYF. The CDR3 nucleotides read TGTGCCAGCAGCGTATTAGGGAGCGGGGATACGCAGTATTTT. Variable domain in full (rest from reference TRBV9 and TRBJ2-3): DSGVTQTPKHLITATGQRVTLRCSPRSGDLSVYWYQQSLDQGLQFLIQYYNGEERAKGNILERFSAQQFPDLHSELNLSSLELGDSALYFCASSVLGSGDTQYFGPGTRLTVL.

This clone was picked up one time. This chain links TRBV14 with TRBJ2-7; D gene uncertain. The V end lost 4 bases, the J end lost 2 bases, and 6 bases lay between the germline ends. CDR3 size: 12 residues. Germline V gene data show CDR1 as SGHDN and CDR2 as FVKESK. The CDR3 region has the DNA TGTGCCAGCAGCCCCAACACCTACGAGCAGTACTTC. This codes for CASSPNTYEQYF.